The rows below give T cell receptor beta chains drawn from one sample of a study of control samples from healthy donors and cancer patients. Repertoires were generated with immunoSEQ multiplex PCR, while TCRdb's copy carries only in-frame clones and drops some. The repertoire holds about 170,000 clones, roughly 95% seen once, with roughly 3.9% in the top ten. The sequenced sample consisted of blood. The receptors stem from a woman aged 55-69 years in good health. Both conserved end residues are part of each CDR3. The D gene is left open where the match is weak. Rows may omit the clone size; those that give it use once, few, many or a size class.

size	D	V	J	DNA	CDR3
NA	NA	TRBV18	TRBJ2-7	TGTGCCAGCTCACCAGTTAACTCCTACGAGCAGTACTTC	CASSPVNSYEQYF
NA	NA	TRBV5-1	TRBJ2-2	TGCGCCAGCAGCTTGGTTCCAGGTAACACCGGGGAGCTGTTTTTT	CASSLVPGNTGELFF
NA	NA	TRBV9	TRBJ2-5	TGTGCCAGCAGCGTAGCTCCCGGGAGCGGACAAGAGACCCAGTACTTC	CASSVAPGSGQETQYF
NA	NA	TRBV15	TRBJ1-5	TGTGCCACCAGCAGAGATCGGCGTAACAGTCAAAATAGCAATCAGCCCCAGCATTTT	CATSRDRRNSQNSNQPQHF
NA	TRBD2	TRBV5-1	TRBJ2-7	TGCGCCAGCAGCCTGACCGGGGGCGGGGGGGCGAGCTCCTACGAGCAGTACTTC	CASSLTGGGGASSYEQYF
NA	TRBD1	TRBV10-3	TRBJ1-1	TGTGCCATCAGTGAGTCAGGGGGCAGAGGAACTGAAGCTTTCTTT	CAISESGGRGTEAFF
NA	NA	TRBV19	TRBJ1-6	TGTGCCAGCAAAAGGGGAGGGCTTAATTCACCCCTCCACTTT	CASKRGGLNSPLHF
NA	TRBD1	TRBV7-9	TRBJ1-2	TGTGCCAGCAGGCGAGGACAGGGGATTCGGTATGGCTACACCTTC	CASRRGQGIRYGYTF
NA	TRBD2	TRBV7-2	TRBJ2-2	TGTGCCAGCAGCTTTGGACTAGCGGGGGGGCGTAGCACCGGGGAGCTGTTTTTT	CASSFGLAGGRSTGELFF
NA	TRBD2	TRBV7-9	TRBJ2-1	TGTGCCAGCAGCCCAATGGGGATAGCGGGGGCGGGTGAGCAGTTCTTC	CASSPMGIAGAGEQFF
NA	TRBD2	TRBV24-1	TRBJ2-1	TGTGCCACCAGTGATGGACTAGCGGCCCACAATGAGCAGTTCTTC	CATSDGLAAHNEQFF
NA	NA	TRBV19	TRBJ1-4	TGTGCCAGTAGCCCCTTAGGAGGAGGAGGTGCTGAAAAACTGTTTTTT	CASSPLGGGGAEKLFF
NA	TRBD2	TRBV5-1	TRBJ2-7	TGCGCCATTCCGGGAGGGTTCCAGCAGTACTTC	CAIPGGFQQYF
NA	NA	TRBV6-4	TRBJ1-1	TGTGCCAGCAGGGCCTCTCGGAACACTGAAGCTTTCTTT	CASRASRNTEAFF
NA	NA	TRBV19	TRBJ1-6	TGTGCCAGTAGTATCCAAGGGGTACCGGTCTCCCCTTCACCCCTCCACTTT	CASSIQGVPVSPSPLHF
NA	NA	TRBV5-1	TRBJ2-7	TGCGCCAGCAGTCCGGACAGTGTGCCAACCTACGAGCAGTACTTC	CASSPDSVPTYEQYF
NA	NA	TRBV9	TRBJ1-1	TGTGCCAGCAGCGGTGACAGAGGGGGACCTAACACTGAAGCTTTCTTT	CASSGDRGGPNTEAFF
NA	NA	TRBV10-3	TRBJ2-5	TGTGCCAGCGGTGCAGGGGTCGGACAAGAGACCCAGTACTTC	CASGAGVGQETQYF
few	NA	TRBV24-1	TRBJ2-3	TGTGCCACTTCCCACAGGGCCCCGGGCTCATCGCAGTATTTT	CATSHRAPGSSQYF
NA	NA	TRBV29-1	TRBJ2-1	TGCAGCGTTTTACCACAGACCTACAATGAGCAGTTCTTC	CSVLPQTYNEQFF
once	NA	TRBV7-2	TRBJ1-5	TGTGCCAGCAGCTCTACACTGATTAGCAATCAGCCCCAGCATTTT	CASSSTLISNQPQHF
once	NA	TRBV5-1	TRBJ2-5	TGCGCCAGCATGTGGGGTACTCAGGAGACCCAGTACTTC	CASMWGTQETQYF
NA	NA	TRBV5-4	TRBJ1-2	TGTGCCAGCAGCTTAGCCGGGACTAAGGGCTACACCTTC	CASSLAGTKGYTF
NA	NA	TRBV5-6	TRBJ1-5	TGTGCCAGCAGCTTCCAGAATCGAGGAGGCAATCAGCCCCAGCATTTT	CASSFQNRGGNQPQHF
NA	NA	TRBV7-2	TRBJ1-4	TGTGCCAGCAGCTTAGGCCCTGCAACTAATGAAAAACTGTTTTTT	CASSLGPATNEKLFF
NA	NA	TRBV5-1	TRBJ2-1	TGCGCCAGCTTCGGGGCTGGGGGCGTCAACAGTGAGCAGTTCTTC	CASFGAGGVNSEQFF
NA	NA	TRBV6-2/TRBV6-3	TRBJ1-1	TGTGCCAGCAGTTTGGGAATTATCTCTGAAGCTTTCTTT	CASSLGIISEAFF
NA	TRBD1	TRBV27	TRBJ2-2	TGTGCCAGCAGTTCATGGGACAGGGCGAACACCGGGGAGCTGTTTTTT	CASSSWDRANTGELFF
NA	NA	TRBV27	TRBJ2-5	TGTGCCAGCAGTTTATCCTCGGGGGCCGTCCAAGAGACCCAGTACTTC	CASSLSSGAVQETQYF
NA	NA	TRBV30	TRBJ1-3	TGTGCCTGGATTCCCTCTGGAAACACCATATATTTT	CAWIPSGNTIYF
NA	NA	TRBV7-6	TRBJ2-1	TGTGCCAGCAGCTCAACGTCAACCCGGGGGATCGCAAAACGTTACAATGAGCAGTTCTTC	CASSSTSTRGIAKRYNEQFF
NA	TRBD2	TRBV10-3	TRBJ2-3	TGTGCCATCAGTGATAGCGGGACCCCAGGGCTAGATACGCAGTATTTT	CAISDSGTPGLDTQYF
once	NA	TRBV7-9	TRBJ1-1	TGTGCCAGCAGCTTAGTGGACGCGAACACTGAAGCTTTCTTT	CASSLVDANTEAFF
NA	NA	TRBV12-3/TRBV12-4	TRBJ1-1	TGTGCCAGCAGTATTCAACAGGACACTGAAGCTTTCTTT	CASSIQQDTEAFF
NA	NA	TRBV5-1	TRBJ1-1	TGCGCCAGCAGCTTGGGTGACAGGGAAGCTTTCTTT	CASSLGDREAFF
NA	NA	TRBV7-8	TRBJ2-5	TGTGCCAGCAGCAAACGGGGGAAACAAGAGACCCAGTACTTC	CASSKRGKQETQYF
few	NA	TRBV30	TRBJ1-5	TGTGCCTGGAGTGTGCTACAGGGAGGCCAGCCCCAGCATTTT	CAWSVLQGGQPQHF
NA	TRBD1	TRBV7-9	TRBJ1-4	TGTGCCAGCAGCTCCGGCAGGGGGAATGAAAAACTGTTTTTT	CASSSGRGNEKLFF
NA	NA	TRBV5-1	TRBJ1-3	TGCGCCAGCAGCGTCGGAGGGTCTGGAAACACCATATATTTT	CASSVGGSGNTIYF
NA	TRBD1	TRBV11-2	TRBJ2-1	TGTGCCAGCAGCCACGGGACAGGGCCCTACAATGAGCAGTTCTTC	CASSHGTGPYNEQFF
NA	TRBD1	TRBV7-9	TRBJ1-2	TGTGCCAGCAGCGGTTACCGGGACAGGAATTCCTATGGCTACACCTTC	CASSGYRDRNSYGYTF
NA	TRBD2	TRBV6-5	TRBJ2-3	TGTGCCAGCAGTTACGAGCGGGGGGGCGGGGATACGCAGTATTTT	CASSYERGGGDTQYF
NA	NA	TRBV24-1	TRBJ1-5	TGTGCCACCAGTGACAGCTATAGCAATCAGCCCCAGCATTTT	CATSDSYSNQPQHF
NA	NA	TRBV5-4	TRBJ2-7	TGTGCCAGCAGCTTGGCCGGTGCAGGGGAAGGGTTAGGCGAGCAGTACTTC	CASSLAGAGEGLGEQYF